This T cell receptor (beta chain) was recovered during a study of OX40 agonist ivuxolimab in advanced cancers. Notes on the study in general: Circulating CD4+ and CD8+ T cells showed clonal expansion by week 6 at 0.1 to 3.0 mg/kg.

About this clone: Its matching antigen is unknown.

Germline V gene sequence: CDR1 MNHEY, CDR2 SVGAGI. The length of the CDR3 is 16 residues. Trimming removed 0 bases from V and 4 bases from J; junction bases left unmatched: 5. The repertoire was sequenced with immunoSEQ multiplex PCR; TCRdb's copy has only in-frame clones and lacks some. The table lists 45,000 to 60,000 clones, around 90% of them singletons. The receptor was isolated from an adult with an advanced solid tumor such as melanoma, head and neck, liver or kidney cancer. This rearrangement joins TRBV6-5 to TRBJ2-3; TRBD2 matches 9 bases. The starting material was CD4+ or CD8+ T cells sorted from blood, obtained in a trial of the OX40 agonist ivuxolimab. CDR3 in amino acids: CASSYSGGRAADTQYF. CDR3 in DNA: TGTGCCAGCAGTTACTCTGGCGGGAGGGCCGCAGATACGCAGTATTTT.